These 15 T cell receptor beta chains came from one sample sequenced in a study of spatial heterogeneity in lung cancer. Indicated time point: blood at routine non-recurrence follow-up after resection. MiXCR was run by TCRdb on the 5' RACE reads, yielding one entry per CDR3 protein. The sample has 18,000 or so distinct CDR3 sequences, less than 9.5% seen once; the top ten hold roughly 20%. Sample: PBMCs, taken at follow-up. The receptors come from a male donor with early-stage non-small cell lung cancer.

This clonotype was counted between two and nine times. This sequence joins TRBV4-1 and TRBJ1-1; weak D call: TRBD1 (5 bases). Germline assignment: CDR1 MGHRA and CDR2 YSYEKL. The CDR3 has 14 amino acids. V lost 5 bases and J lost 3, with 13 bases in between. DNA for the CDR3: TGCGCCAGCAGCGTTCCGACAGCCCACACTGAAGCTTTCTTT. Its protein is CASSVPTAHTEAFF.

This clonotype was found many times. The chain is built from TRBV14 and TRBJ2-7; possibly TRBD1 for D (5 bases). From germline, CDR1 is SGHDN and CDR2 FVKESK. The CDR3 totals 13 residues. V lost 2 bases, J lost 6 bases, and 11 bases lay in between. This chain's CDR3 is CASSQQGSREQYF. The DNA of the CDR3 is TGTGCCAGCAGCCAACAGGGTTCCCGCGAGCAGTACTTC.

By its share, this clonotype is medium-sized. V usage is TRBV27 and J usage is TRBJ2-7, with a tentative D call TRBD1 (5 bases). V was trimmed by 6 bases and J by 3 bases, leaving 12 bases between them. In germline, CDR1 is MNHEY, CDR2 SMNVEV (reference sequence). CDR3 length: 13 residues. For the CDR3, the DNA is TGTGCCAGCAGGGGGTTAGGGGACTACGAGCAGTACTTC. Protein sequence: CASRGLGDYEQYF.

Ten or more counts support this clonotype. The J gene is TRBJ2-7, the V gene TRBV19; TRBD2 might be the D (6 bases). Trimming shortened V by 3 bases and J by 1 base, and 10 bases separated the two germline ends. The germline CDR1 and CDR2 sequences are LNHDA and SQIVND (reference sequence). The CDR3 spans 14 residues. This CDR3 reads CASSMSGRSYEQYF. The CDR3 DNA is TGTGCCAGTAGTATGTCAGGGAGGTCCTACGAGCAGTACTTC.

In this sample, this clonotype turned up a few times. The CDR3 here is CATSRDGGRNTGELFF. The CDR3 region has the DNA TGTGCCACCAGCAGAGATGGCGGGCGGAACACCGGGGAGCTGTTTTTT. The rearrangement uses TRBV15 and TRBJ2-2; possibly TRBD2 for D (5 bases). CDR1 and CDR2 from the germline V gene are LNHNV and YYDKDF (reference sequence). The V and J ends lost 0 bases and 1 base respectively, with 9 bases between them. The CDR3 loop spans 16 amino acids. The complete variable domain, with remaining parts taken from reference TRBV15 and TRBJ2-2, reads DAMVIQNPRYQVTQFGKPVTLSCSQTLNHNVMYWYQQKSSQAPKLLFHYYDKDFNNEADTPDNFQSRRPNTSFCFLDIRSPGLGDTAMYLCATSRDGGRNTGELFFGEGSRLTVL.

This clonotype has a count of ten or more. The V and J genes are TRBV12-3 or TRBV12-4 and TRBJ2-3; maybe TRBD2 (5 bases). V lost 4 bases and J lost 2, with 10 bases in between. CDR3 size: 14 residues. DNA of the CDR3: TGTGCCAGCAGTTACTGGACTTACACAGATACGCAGTATTTT. Amino acid sequence: CASSYWTYTDTQYF.

By frequency in the sample, this clonotype is medium-sized. V gene TRBV4-3 combines with J gene TRBJ2-1; 11 bases line up with TRBD1. The germline gives CDR1 LGHNA, CDR2 YSLEER. After removal of 0 bases from V and 8 bases from J, the junction contained 9 bases not matched to a gene. The CDR3 totals 17 residues. CDR3 amino acids: CASSQDGGQGGKYEQFF. CDR3 bases: TGCGCCAGCAGCCAAGATGGGGGACAGGGGGGTAAATATGAGCAGTTCTTC.

This clonotype was picked up many times. The chain couples TRBV7-2 to TRBJ2-6, with D possibly matching TRBD1 (6 bases). The CDR3 runs 17 residues. Germline CDR1 is SGHTA and CDR2 is FQGNSA. Trimming removed 5 bases at V and 4 bases at J, with 18 bases between. This chain's CDR3 is CASSVGSGGSGANVLTF. As DNA, the CDR3 is TGTGCCAGCAGCGTAGGTTCTGGGGGCTCCGGGGCCAACGTCCTGACTTTC.

The rearrangement joins TRBV5-1 to TRBJ2-1; tentative D call: TRBD2 (5 bases). CDR3 length: 10 amino acids. With 8 bases removed from V and 9 bases from J, the gap between germline ends came to 9 bases. The V gene's germline CDR1 is SGHRS and CDR2 YFSETQ. CDR3 amino acids: CARGAGEQFF. The CDR3 DNA is TGCGCCAGGGGAGCCGGTGAGCAGTTCTTC.

The gene calls are TRBV2 and TRBJ1-5, with 7 bases lining up with TRBD1. Unmatched junction bases numbered 4, after V lost 3 bases and J lost 5 bases. The length of the CDR3 is 14 residues. In germline, CDR1 is SNHLY, CDR2 FYNNEI. The CDR3 region is CASSETGRDQPQHF. DNA of the CDR3: TGTGCCAGCAGTGAGACAGGGAGGGATCAGCCCCAGCATTTT.

This clonotype was found many times. The genes are TRBV2 and TRBJ1-5; a weak D match, TRBD1 (6 bases). Germline values: CDR1 SNHLY, CDR2 FYNNEI. CDR3 length: 14 residues. The V end lost 6 bases, the J end lost 1 base, and 10 bases lay between the germline ends. CDR3 bases: TGTGCCAGCAGAGAACAGGGCAGCAATCAGCCCCAGCATTTT. It specifies CASREQGSNQPQHF.

This clonotype was picked up many times. This chain connects TRBV10-3 to TRBJ1-2, with D possibly being TRBD1 (6 bases). The V end was cut by 3 bases, the J end by 2 bases, with 7 bases between. The CDR3 has 13 amino acids. Germline assignment: CDR1 ENHRY and CDR2 SYGVKD. DNA of the CDR3: TGTGCCATCAGTGACAGGGGCAACTATGGCTACACCTTC. Residues: CAISDRGNYGYTF.

This clonotype was seen ten or more times. V is TRBV5-1 and J is TRBJ2-1; the match to TRBD2 covers 15 bases. Germline V gene lookup returns CDR1 SGHRS and CDR2 YFSETQ. V lost 0 bases and J lost 0; bases outside the gene matches: 10. The CDR3 length is 21 residues. CDR3 in amino acids: CASSLVWGTSGRTSSYNEQFF. The CDR3 DNA sequence: TGCGCCAGCAGCTTGGTTTGGGGGACTAGCGGGAGGACTAGCTCCTACAATGAGCAGTTCTTC.

This clonotype has at least ten counts. This rearrangement joins TRBV28 to TRBJ2-1, with D hard to call. From germline, CDR1 is MDHEN and CDR2 SYDVKM. V gave up 5 bases and J gave up 11 bases, with 13 bases separating them. The CDR3 contains 12 residues. In DNA form, the CDR3 reads TGTGCCAGCAGTCTTTATAAGAACAAGCAGTTCTTC. Protein sequence: CASSLYKNKQFF.

At least ten counts were recorded for this clonotype. The rearrangement uses TRBV25-1 and TRBJ1-2, with D perhaps TRBD1 (5 bases). This CDR3 region has 13 residues. The germline V gene encodes CDR1 MGHDK and CDR2 SYGVNS. Trimming shortened V by 4 bases and J by 4 bases, and 10 bases separated the two germline ends. CDR3 sequence (DNA): TGTGCCAGCAGTGTCGACAGATCCTATGGCTACACCTTC. Its protein is CASSVDRSYGYTF.